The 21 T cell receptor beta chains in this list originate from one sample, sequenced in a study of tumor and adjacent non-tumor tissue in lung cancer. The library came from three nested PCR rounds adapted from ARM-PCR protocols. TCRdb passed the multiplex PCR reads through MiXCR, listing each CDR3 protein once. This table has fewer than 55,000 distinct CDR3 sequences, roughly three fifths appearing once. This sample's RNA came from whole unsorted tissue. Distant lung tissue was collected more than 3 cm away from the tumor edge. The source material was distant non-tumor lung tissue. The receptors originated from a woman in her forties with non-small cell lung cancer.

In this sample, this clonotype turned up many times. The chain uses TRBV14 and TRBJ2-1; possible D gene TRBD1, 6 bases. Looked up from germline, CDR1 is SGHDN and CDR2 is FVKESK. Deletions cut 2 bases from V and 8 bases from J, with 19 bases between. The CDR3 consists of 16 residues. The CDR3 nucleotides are TGTGCCAGCAGCCAATATAGGGGGAGAGGAACGGATGAGCAGTTCTTC. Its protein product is CASSQYRGRGTDEQFF.

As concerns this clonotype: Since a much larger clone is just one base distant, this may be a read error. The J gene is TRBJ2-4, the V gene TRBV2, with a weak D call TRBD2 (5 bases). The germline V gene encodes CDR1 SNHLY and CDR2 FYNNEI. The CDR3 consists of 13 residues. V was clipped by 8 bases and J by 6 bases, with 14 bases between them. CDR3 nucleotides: TGTGCCAGCGAAGGCCTAGCAGTAAACATTCAGTACTTC. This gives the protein CASEGLAVNIQYF.

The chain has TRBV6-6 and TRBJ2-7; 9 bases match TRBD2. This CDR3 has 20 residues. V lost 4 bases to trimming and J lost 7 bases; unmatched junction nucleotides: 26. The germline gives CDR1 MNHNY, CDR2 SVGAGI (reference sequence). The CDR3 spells CASSFILPPSGAPRGWEQYF. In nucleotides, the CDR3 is TGTGCCAGCAGTTTTATCCTCCCTCCTAGCGGGGCCCCTCGGGGGTGGGAGCAGTACTTC.

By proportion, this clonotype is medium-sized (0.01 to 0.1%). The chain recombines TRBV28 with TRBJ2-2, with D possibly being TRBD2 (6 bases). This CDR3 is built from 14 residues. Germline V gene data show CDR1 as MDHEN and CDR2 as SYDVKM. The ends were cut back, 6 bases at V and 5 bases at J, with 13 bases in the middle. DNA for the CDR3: TGTGCCAGCAGCTACGGGACTGAGACCGGGGAGCTGTTTTTT. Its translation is CASSYGTETGELFF.

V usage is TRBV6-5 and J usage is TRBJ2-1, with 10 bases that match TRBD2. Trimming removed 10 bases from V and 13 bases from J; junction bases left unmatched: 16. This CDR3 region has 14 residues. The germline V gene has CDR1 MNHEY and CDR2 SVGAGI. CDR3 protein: CATLKRGGNNKQFF. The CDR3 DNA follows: TGTGCCACCCTCAAGCGGGGGGGCAACAATAAACAGTTCTTC.

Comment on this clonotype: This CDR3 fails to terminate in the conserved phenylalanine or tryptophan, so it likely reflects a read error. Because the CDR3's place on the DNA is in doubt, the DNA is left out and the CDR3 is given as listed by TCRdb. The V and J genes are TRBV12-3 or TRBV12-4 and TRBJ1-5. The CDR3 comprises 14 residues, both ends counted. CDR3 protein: CASSFLGLNHPHHP.

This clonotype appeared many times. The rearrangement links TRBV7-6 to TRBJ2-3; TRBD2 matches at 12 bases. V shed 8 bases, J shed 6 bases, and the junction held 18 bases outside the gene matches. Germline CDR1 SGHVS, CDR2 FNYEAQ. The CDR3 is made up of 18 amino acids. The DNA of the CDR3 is TGTGCCAGCGGGGTGAAAGCCCAGGGACTAGCGGGCGTCGATACGCAGTATTTT. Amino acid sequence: CASGVKAQGLAGVDTQYF. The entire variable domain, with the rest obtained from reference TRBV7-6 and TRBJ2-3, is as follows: GAGVSQSPRYKVTKRGQDVALRCDPISGHVSLYWYRQALGQGPEFLTYFNYEAQQDKSGLPNDRFSAERPEGSISTLTIQRTEQRDSAMYRCASGVKAQGLAGVDTQYFGPGTRLTVL.

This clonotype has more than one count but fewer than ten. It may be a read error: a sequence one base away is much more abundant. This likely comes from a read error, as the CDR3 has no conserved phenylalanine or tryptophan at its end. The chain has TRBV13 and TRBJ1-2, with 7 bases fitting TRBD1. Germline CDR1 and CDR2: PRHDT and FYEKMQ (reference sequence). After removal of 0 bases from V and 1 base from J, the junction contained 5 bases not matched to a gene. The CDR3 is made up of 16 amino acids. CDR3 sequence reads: CASSLGTGNDNYGYTS. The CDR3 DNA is TGTGCCAGCAGCTTAGGGACAGGGAATGATAACTATGGCTACACCTCC.

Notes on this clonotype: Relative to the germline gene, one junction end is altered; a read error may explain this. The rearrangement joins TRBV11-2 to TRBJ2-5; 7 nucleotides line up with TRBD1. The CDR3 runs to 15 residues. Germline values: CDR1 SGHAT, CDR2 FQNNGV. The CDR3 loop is CASSRSTCGQETQCF. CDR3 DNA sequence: TGTGCCAGCAGCCGGTCCACTTGCGGACAGGAGACCCAGTGCTTC.

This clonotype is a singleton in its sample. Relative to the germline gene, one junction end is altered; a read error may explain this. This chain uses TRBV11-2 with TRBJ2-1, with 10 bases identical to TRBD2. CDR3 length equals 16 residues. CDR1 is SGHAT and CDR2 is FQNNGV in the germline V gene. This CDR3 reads CASSLRSLAGRNEQFF. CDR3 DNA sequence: TGTGCTAGCAGCTTAAGGTCACTAGCGGGGCGCAACGAGCAGTTCTTC.

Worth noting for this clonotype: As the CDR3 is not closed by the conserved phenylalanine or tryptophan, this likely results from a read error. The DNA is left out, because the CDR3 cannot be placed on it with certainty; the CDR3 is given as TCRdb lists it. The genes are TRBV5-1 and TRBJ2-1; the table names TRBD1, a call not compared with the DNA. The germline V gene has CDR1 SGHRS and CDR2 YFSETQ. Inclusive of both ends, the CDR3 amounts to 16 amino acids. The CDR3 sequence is CANSLAPDRGVNERFI.

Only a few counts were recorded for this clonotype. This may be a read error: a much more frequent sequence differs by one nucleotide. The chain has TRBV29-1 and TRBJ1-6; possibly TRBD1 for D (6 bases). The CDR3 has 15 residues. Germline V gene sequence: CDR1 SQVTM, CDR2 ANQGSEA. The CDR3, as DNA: TGCAGCGTTCGAGAAGGGGGGACGGTGAATTCACTCCTCCACTTT. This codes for CSVREGGTVNSLLHF.

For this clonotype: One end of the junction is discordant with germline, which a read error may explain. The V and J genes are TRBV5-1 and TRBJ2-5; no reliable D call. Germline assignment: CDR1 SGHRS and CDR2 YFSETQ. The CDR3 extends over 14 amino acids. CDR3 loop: CASSLVGTQETQYF. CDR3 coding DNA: TGCGCCAGCAGCTTGGTCGGTACTCAAGAGACTCAGTACTTC.

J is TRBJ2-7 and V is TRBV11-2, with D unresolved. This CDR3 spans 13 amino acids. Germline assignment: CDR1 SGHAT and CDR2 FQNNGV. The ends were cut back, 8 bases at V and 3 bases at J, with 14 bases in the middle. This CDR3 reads CASRSGCGYEQYF. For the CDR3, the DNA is TGTGCCAGCCGGTCCGGGTGTGGCTACGAGCAGTACTTC.

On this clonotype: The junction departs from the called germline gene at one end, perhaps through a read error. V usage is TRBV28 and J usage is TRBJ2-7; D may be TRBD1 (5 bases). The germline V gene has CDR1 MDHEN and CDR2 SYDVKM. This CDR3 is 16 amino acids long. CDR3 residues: CASSLRFAQGVYERYF. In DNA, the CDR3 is TGTGCCAGCAGTTTAAGGTTCGCGCAGGGTGTCTACGAGCGGTACTTC.

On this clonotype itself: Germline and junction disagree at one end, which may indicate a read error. In nucleotides, the CDR3 is TGTGCCAGCAGCCGGTCATACCTCTCTGGGGCCAACGTCTTGACTTTC. It codes for CASSRSYLSGANVLTF. This chain joins TRBV11-2 and TRBJ2-6; D is possibly TRBD1 (5 bases). The CDR3 extends over 16 amino acids. The V gene's germline CDR1 is SGHAT and CDR2 FQNNGV.

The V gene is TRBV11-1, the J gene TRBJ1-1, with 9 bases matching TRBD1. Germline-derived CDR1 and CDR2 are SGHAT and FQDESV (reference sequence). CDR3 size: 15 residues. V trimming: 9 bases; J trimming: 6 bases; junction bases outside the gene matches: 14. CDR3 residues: CASSLAGQGIAEAFF. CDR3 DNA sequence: TGTGCCAGTAGTCTCGCGGGACAGGGAATCGCTGAAGCTTTCTTT.

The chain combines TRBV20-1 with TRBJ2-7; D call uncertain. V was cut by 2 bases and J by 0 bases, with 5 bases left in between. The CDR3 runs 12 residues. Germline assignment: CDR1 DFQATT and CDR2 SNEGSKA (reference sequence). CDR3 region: CSARPSSYEQYF. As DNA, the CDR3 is TGCAGTGCTAGACCTAGCTCCTACGAGCAGTACTTC.

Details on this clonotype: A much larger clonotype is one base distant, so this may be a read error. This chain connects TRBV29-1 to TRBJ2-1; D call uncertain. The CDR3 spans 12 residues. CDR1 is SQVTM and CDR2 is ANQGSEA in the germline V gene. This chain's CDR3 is CSVEEPPTDMIF. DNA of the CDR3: TGCAGCGTTGAAGAGCCACCGACTGACATGATCTTC.

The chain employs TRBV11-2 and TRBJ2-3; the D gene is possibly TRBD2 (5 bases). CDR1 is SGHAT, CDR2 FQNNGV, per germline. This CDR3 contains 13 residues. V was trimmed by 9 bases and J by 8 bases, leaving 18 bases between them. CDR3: CASSTRPSGTQYF. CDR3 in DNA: TGTGCCAGTAGCACCCGTCCAAGCGGTACGCAGTATTTT.

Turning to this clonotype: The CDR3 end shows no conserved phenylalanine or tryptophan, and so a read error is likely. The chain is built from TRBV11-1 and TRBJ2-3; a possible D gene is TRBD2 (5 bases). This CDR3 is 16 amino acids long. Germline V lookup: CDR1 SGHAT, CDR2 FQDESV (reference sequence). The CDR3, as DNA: TGTCCCAGCAGCTTAGCCCTAGTGGGAGTTCGAGATACACAGTATTTG. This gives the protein CPSSLALVGVRDTQYL.